The source of this TCR beta chain is a study of shared clonotypes between healthy human individuals. The table lists this clone with a count of one. Evenly divided among several immunoSEQ plates was the genomic DNA of each subset. TCRdb's table, derived via immunoSEQ multiplex PCR, lists solely in-frame clones and lacks some. Of around 580,000 clones listed, 95% to 98% are singletons. The naive CD8 fraction comprised CD45RO-negative cells positively selected for CCR7 and excluded terminally differentiated effector memory CD45RA+ cells. V trimming: 2 bases; J trimming: 4 bases; junction bases outside the gene matches: 13. Germline CDR1 reads SQVTM; CDR2 reads ANQGSEA. There are 17 residues in the CDR3.

This TCR derives from a young man in good health. Sequencing input: naive CD8+ T cells sorted from blood. The chain couples TRBV29-1 to TRBJ2-1; 8 nucleotides line up with TRBD1. In DNA, the CDR3 is TGCAGCGTTGAAACCGGATCGGGACAGGAACTTTACAATGAGCAGTTCTTC. It encodes CSVETGSGQELYNEQFF.